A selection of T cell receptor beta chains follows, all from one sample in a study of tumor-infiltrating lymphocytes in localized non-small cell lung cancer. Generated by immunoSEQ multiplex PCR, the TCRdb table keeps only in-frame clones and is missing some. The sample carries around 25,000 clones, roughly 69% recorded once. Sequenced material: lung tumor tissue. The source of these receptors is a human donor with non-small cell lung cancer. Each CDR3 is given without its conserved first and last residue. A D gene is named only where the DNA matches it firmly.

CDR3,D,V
ASSLNGLAGSYTYEQY,TRBD2,TRBV7-2
AISAGGTATYEQY,TRBD2,TRBV10-3
ASSNRDREFSGELF,TRBD1,TRBV5-1
ASSQEALGLAGGETQY,TRBD2,TRBV4-3
ASSRPGSTDTQY,.,TRBV14
ASSFPSLKLANYEQY,TRBD2,TRBV28
ASSEMGQGTVW,TRBD1,TRBV5-1
ASSPSGRVHEQF,TRBD2,TRBV5-6
SVEDRFRDSGYEQY,TRBD2,TRBV29-1
SVEPAGDTQY,.,TRBV29-1
ASRRTGGIYEQY,TRBD1,TRBV2
ASSYSTSGMDTQY,TRBD2,TRBV6-5
ASSELGGGLYEQY,.,TRBV25-1
ASSPGTPFQGYEQY,.,TRBV18
ASSLDGSYGYT,.,TRBV7-2
ASSARLAGGPSIWDEQF,TRBD2,TRBV2
SVEFANYGYT,.,TRBV29-1
ASSPEGGADEQF,.,TRBV7-3
ASSLRGQSTDTQY,TRBD1,TRBV27
ASSPTKGTQETQY,.,TRBV7-3
ASSPGAGGRGEQF,TRBD2,TRBV28
ASSPPGLGDTEAF,.,TRBV18
ASSRAFGNTEAF,.,TRBV2
ASSFSQETQY,.,TRBV7-9
ASSLGTSNQPQH,.,TRBV27
ASSPFLLTETYEQY,.,TRBV28
ASSLSVVSYNEQF,.,TRBV5-1
ASSVVAGAGTGELF,TRBD2,TRBV9
ASSLLDRGDELF,TRBD1,TRBV7-9
ASSQVRGGFEQY,.,TRBV7-8
ASSVGGAGELF,.,TRBV27
ASSLQGGTDTQY,.,TRBV5-4
ASTGEGASNQPQH,.,TRBV5-6
ASRPGASGKDTQY,TRBD2,TRBV6-5
ASSLAGGLDLNEQF,.,TRBV7-9
ASSLAAQYNEQF,.,TRBV4-3
ASSGGAGGSNTEAF,TRBD1,TRBV5-1
ASSQDQASYTTDTQY,.,TRBV4-1
TSRSPVRNTIY,.,TRBV1
ATSREPGLDTQY,.,TRBV15
ASSSQTGRGEAF,.,TRBV7-2
ATTPGDRNTEAF,.,TRBV15
AWSQLTPNTEAF,.,TRBV30
ASSPRQGGPKNIQY,TRBD1,TRBV28
ASSLGRGTEAF,.,TRBV5-6
ASSQGGRTGQPQH,TRBD1,TRBV4-3
ASSRQGSFNQPQH,TRBD1,TRBV7-2
ASSSSDRGLENEQF,TRBD1,TRBV7-9
ASSFGISGGVNEQF,TRBD2,TRBV5-4
ASSRGGFQPQH,.,TRBV2
ASSLQTGGYTGELF,TRBD1,TRBV18
ASSPTRGVISNQPQH,TRBD1,TRBV18